This entry describes one T cell receptor beta chain. Per the authors' pipeline: Amplification of reference gene primers was used by the study to estimate nucleated cell counts. Repertoires were generated with immunoSEQ multiplex PCR, while TCRdb's copy carries only in-frame clones and drops some. That table gives V, J and clone size, and the DNA gave D and trimming. The sample gives about 120,000 clones, under 80% of which show up once; 2.3% is in the top ten. This sample was taken from a study of blood T cell repertoires in COVID-19. Study-wide context: Specimens from acute and convalescent COVID-19 originated in the United States, Italy and Spain. In each case, the material was cDNA or gDNA derived from T cells, B-cell-depleted T cells, or PBMCs.

The germline CDR1 and CDR2 sequences are GTSNPN and SVGIG (reference sequence). V was cut by 0 bases and J by 6 bases, with 5 bases left in between. This CDR3 comprises 11 residues. The receptor comes from a man between 65 and 79 years old with acute or convalescent COVID-19. This rearrangement joins TRBV30 to TRBJ1-1, with no clear D. Sequencing used peripheral blood. The CDR3 DNA reads TGTGCCTGGAGTGTACTCTCTGAAGCTTTCTTT. It is translated as CAWSVLSEAFF.